The T cell receptor beta chain described here comes from a study of shared clonotypes between healthy human individuals. As concerns this clone: The antigen is undetermined.

The deep-level immunoSEQ assay was used. Per the original methods: Junction-only sequences produced by ImmunoSEQ had no quality scores, so filtering differed. TCRdb's copy holds only in-frame clones and misses some; the assay was immunoSEQ multiplex PCR. The DNA was the basis for D and trimming; V, J and clone size are from that table. The profile shows under 600,000 clones, 70% to 80% of them singletons. Unsorted samples, those not sorted, used approximately 88 million PBMCs for genomic DNA. Whole-study findings and limits: An expected dependence of interdonor clonotype sharing on sequencing depth was noted.

In germline, CDR1 is WSHSY, CDR2 SAAADI. This CDR3 region has 15 residues. V gene TRBV10-2 combines with J gene TRBJ2-5; 9 nucleotides match TRBD2. The DNA end is more similar to TRBJ2-7, so the J call may be wrong. Material for sequencing was PBMCs. The TCR originated in a woman aged 40 to 49 in good health. Some clones in this sample may be carry-over from other donors' samples. The CDR3 nucleotides read TGCGCCAGCAGTGAGAGTAGCGGGAGCTCCTACGAGCAGTACTTC. It yields the protein CASSESSGSSYEQYF.